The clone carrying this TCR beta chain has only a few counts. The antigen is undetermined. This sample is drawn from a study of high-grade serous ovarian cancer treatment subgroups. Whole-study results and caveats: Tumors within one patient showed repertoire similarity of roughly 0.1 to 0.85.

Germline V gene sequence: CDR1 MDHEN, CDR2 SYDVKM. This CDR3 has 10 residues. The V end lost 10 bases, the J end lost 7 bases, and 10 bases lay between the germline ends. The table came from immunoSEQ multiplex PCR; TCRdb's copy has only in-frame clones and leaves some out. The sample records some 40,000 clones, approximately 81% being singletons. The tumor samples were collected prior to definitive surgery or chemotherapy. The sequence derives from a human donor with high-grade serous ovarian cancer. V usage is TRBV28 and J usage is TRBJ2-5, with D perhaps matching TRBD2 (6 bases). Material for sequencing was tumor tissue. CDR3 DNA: TGTGCCACGGTGGGGGGGACCCAGTACTTC. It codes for CATVGGTQYF.